This note documents a single TCR beta chain sequence. This record comes from a study of blood T cell repertoires in COVID-19. The CDR3 sequence is 15 residues long. Germline V lookup: CDR1 SEHNR, CDR2 FQNEAQ (reference sequence). The V gene end was trimmed by 3 bases and the J gene end by 7 bases; junction bases not matched to a gene: 8. Using immunoSEQ multiplex PCR, the repertoire was profiled, and TCRdb retains in-frame clones only, with some absent. Of around 300,000 clones listed, around 86% were seen once; the top ten hold 1%. The material sequenced was peripheral blood. The J gene is TRBJ2-1, the V gene TRBV7-9; 8 bases are shared with TRBD2. The sequence derives from a man aged 50 to 60 with active or convalescent COVID-19. Written as DNA, the CDR3 is TGTGCCAGCAGCTTTGGAGCGGGAGATTGGAATGAGCAGTTCTTC. Amino acids: CASSFGAGDWNEQFF.